This TCR beta chain was sequenced during a study of shared clonotypes between healthy human individuals. Whole-study results and caveats: Clonotypes that were shared across a few donors made up roughly 5% of naive CD4 clonotypes. Large depth notwithstanding, sorted-subset sequencing proved incomplete by rarefaction.

The germline V gene has CDR1 MDHEN and CDR2 SYDVKM. Germline trimming cut 10 bases from V and 4 bases from J; bases unmatched to any gene: 9. This CDR3 contains 14 residues. Of note for this clone: Its target is not known.

Those who donated, Caucasian adults without exception, all lived in Nashville, Tennessee. The authors split each subset's genomic DNA evenly across several immunoSEQ plates. Clones were sequenced by immunoSEQ multiplex PCR, and TCRdb holds only the in-frame ones, with some missing. The sample has 550,000 to 800,000 clones; around two thirds are singletons. Sequenced: memory CD4+ T cells sorted from blood. Regarding subset: CD45RA-negative fraction. The rearrangement joins TRBV28 to TRBJ1-4; 7 nucleotides align to TRBD1. The origin of this receptor is a woman aged 25 to 45 in good health. CDR3 in amino acids: CANSGQPHNEKLFF. DNA of the CDR3: TGTGCCAACTCGGGACAGCCCCATAATGAAAAACTGTTTTTT.